This T cell receptor beta chain was retrieved from a study of cytomegalovirus exposure and HLA in healthy donors. Study-wide points: In a later analysis, HLA-associated TCR beta chains were more clonally expanded than equally common others. The analysis excluded some indistinguishable V segments, including TRBV6-2 and TRBV6-3. The authors considered a cluster of highly shared sequence variants likely to be a sequencing artifact.

Looked up from germline, CDR1 is GTSNPN and CDR2 is SVGIG (reference sequence). Trimming shortened V by 5 bases and J by 7 bases, and 9 bases separated the two germline ends. The CDR3 length is 11 residues. The primer mix had 60 Vbeta and 13 Jbeta primers. Clones were read by immunoSEQ multiplex PCR, and TCRdb kept only the in-frame ones, dropping some. The table lists 150,000 to 200,000 clones, over 80% of them singletons, with about 2% in the top ten. Healthy bone marrow donors supplied every sample. Remarks on this clone: The antigen is unknown.

This receptor was taken from a male donor in good health and CMV-seronegative. Sequenced: PBMCs. V and J are TRBV30 and TRBJ1-5; tentatively, D is TRBD1 (5 bases). The CDR3 DNA sequence: TGTGCCTGGGGACAACTACAGCCCCAGCATTTT. This sequence encodes CAWGQLQPQHF.